The rows below give T cell receptor beta chains drawn from one sample of a study of cytomegalovirus exposure and HLA in healthy donors. Sequencing was performed with immunoSEQ multiplex PCR; in TCRdb, only in-frame clones are kept and a portion is missing. The sample yields about 43,000 clones, roughly 80% seen once. Source material: PBMCs. The source of these receptors is a man in his fifties in good health and CMV-seronegative. CDR3s include the opening cysteine and the closing phenylalanine or tryptophan. D genes are given only for firm matches. Rows give clone size only sometimes, using once, few, many, or a class for an expanded clone.

clone size,CDR3 length,D gene,J gene,V gene,CDR3 protein,CDR3 DNA
NA,15,TRBD2,TRBJ2-1,TRBV27,CASSPGTSAYNEQFF,TGTGCCAGCAGTCCCGGGACTAGCGCATACAATGAGCAGTTCTTC
once,15,NA,TRBJ2-7,TRBV4-3,CASSQEGRGTYEQYF,TGCGCCAGCAGCCAAGAGGGAAGGGGGACCTACGAGCAGTACTTC
NA,14,NA,TRBJ2-4,TRBV6-5,CASTDRVAKNIQYF,TGTGCCAGCACCGACAGAGTAGCCAAAAACATTCAGTACTTC
few,15,TRBD2,TRBJ2-2,TRBV28,CASSQSGGSAGELFF,TGTGCCAGCAGCCAATCCGGGGGGAGCGCCGGGGAGCTGTTTTTT
NA,15,TRBD2,TRBJ2-1,TRBV6-5,CASSYSLAVNNEQFF,TGTGCCAGCAGTTACTCACTAGCGGTGAACAATGAGCAGTTCTTC
few,16,TRBD2,TRBJ2-7,TRBV4-1,CASSSPPERETGEQYF,TGCGCCAGCAGCTCACCCCCCGAGCGGGAGACGGGGGAGCAGTACTTC
NA,15,NA,TRBJ2-1,TRBV18,CASSPAGPAYNEQFF,TGTGCCAGCTCCCCGGCAGGGCCCGCCTACAATGAGCAGTTCTTC
NA,18,TRBD2,TRBJ2-3,TRBV11-1,CASSLLAGSTSSTDTQYF,TGTGCCAGCAGCTTACTAGCGGGATCAACCTCTAGCACAGATACGCAGTATTTT
once,18,NA,TRBJ1-5,TRBV18,CASSPATNSLSSNQPQHF,TGTGCCAGCTCACCAGCCACCAACAGCCTCTCCAGCAATCAGCCCCAGCATTTT
NA,12,NA,TRBJ2-3,TRBV7-9,CSSSLKRDTQYF,TGTTCCAGCAGCTTAAAGCGGGATACGCAGTATTTT
NA,15,TRBD1,TRBJ2-7,TRBV9,CASSEGQGIEYEQYF,TGTGCCAGCAGCGAGGGACAGGGGATCGAGTACGAGCAGTACTTC
NA,14,TRBD1,TRBJ2-5,TRBV5-4,CASSGTGGQETQYF,TGTGCCAGCAGCGGGACAGGGGGCCAAGAGACCCAGTACTTC
NA,16,TRBD2,TRBJ2-1,TRBV4-1,CASSQEAGGAYNEQFF,TGCGCCAGCAGCCAAGAAGCGGGGGGGGCCTACAATGAGCAGTTCTTC
NA,14,NA,TRBJ1-1,TRBV11-2,CASRGIRADTEAFF,TGTGCCAGCAGGGGTATCAGGGCTGACACTGAAGCTTTCTTT
NA,13,TRBD2,TRBJ2-5,TRBV19,CASRSSGRGAQYF,TGTGCCAGTAGGTCTAGCGGGCGTGGGGCCCAGTACTTC
NA,14,TRBD1,TRBJ1-2,TRBV29-1,CSVGRDRGNYGYTF,TGCAGCGTGGGCCGGGACAGGGGTAACTATGGCTACACCTTC
NA,17,TRBD2,TRBJ2-2,TRBV7-9,CASPGLAGADGTGELFF,TGTGCCAGCCCGGGACTAGCGGGAGCGGACGGCACCGGGGAGCTGTTTTTT
NA,15,TRBD1,TRBJ1-2,TRBV9,CASSVGAGGAKGYTF,TGTGCCAGCAGCGTAGGTGCAGGGGGCGCGAAAGGCTACACCTTC
NA,13,NA,TRBJ1-6,TRBV30,CAWSQGYNSPLHF,TGTGCCTGGAGCCAGGGGTATAATTCACCCCTCCACTTT
NA,12,TRBD2,TRBJ2-1,TRBV28,CASRGLVYEQFF,TGTGCCAGCAGGGGACTAGTCTATGAGCAGTTCTTC
NA,16,NA,TRBJ2-3,TRBV15,CATSSRQGGVADTQYF,TGTGCCACCAGCAGTCGCCAGGGGGGAGTCGCAGATACGCAGTATTTT
NA,13,TRBD1,TRBJ2-7,TRBV19,CASSRDSFYEQYF,TGTGCCAGTAGTAGGGACAGCTTCTACGAGCAGTACTTC
NA,16,TRBD1,TRBJ1-2,TRBV27,CASSLLGDRGHYGYTF,TGTGCCAGCAGTTTATTAGGGGACAGGGGTCATTATGGCTACACCTTC